Sequencing of this T cell receptor beta chain was carried out in a study of T-cell memory formation after mild COVID-19. Regarding the study as a whole: There was a balanced CD4/CD8 profile in clones contracting day 15 to 85, and later expanders leaned CD4+. Contracting CD4+ clones sat mainly in CM and EM; CD8+ in EMRA. Second-wave clones reaching peak frequency on day 37 lacked confirmed SARS-CoV-2 specificity.

This clonotype was found many times. Its antigen is unidentified. One entry per CDR3 protein, called by TCRdb with MiXCR from the 5' RACE reads. The sample has roughly 280,000 distinct CDR3 sequences, less than 9.5% seen once. Trimming removed 5 bases at V and 5 bases at J, with 12 bases between. Germline V lookup: CDR1 SSHAT, CDR2 FNYEAQ (reference sequence). CDR3 length equals 14 residues. This chain connects TRBV7-7 to TRBJ2-2, with D perhaps assigned TRBD1 or TRBD2 (5 bases each). The TCR was taken from a man aged 18 to 30 who had mild COVID-19 (a few samples of this study predate the infection). Cell type and time point are not known. The sequenced sample consisted of PBMCs or a T cell subset sorted from them (not recorded which). CDR3 bases: TGTGCCAGCAGCCCCGACTGGGGGACCGGGGAGCTGTTTTTT. Protein: CASSPDWGTGELFF.